The 17 T cell receptor beta chains reported below all come from one sample, sequenced in a study of CD8+ T cells in alopecia areata. RNA extraction was followed by reverse transcription into cDNA, which acted as the sequencing template. The table came from immunoSEQ multiplex PCR; TCRdb's copy has only in-frame clones and leaves some out. Of some 180,000 clones detected, around 63% appear once; the ten largest clones hold about 1.7%. Sequencing was performed on CD4+ T cells sorted from blood, taken at week 0. Source of these receptors: a human donor with alopecia areata.

The gene calls are TRBV5-1 and TRBJ1-2, with 8 bases identical to TRBD1. The germline V gene encodes CDR1 SGHRS and CDR2 YFSETQ. V lost 4 bases, J lost 5 bases, and 10 bases stayed unmatched. CDR3 length: 15 amino acids. The CDR3 bases are TGCGCCAGCAGCCCCTGGACAGGGATTAATTATGGCTACACCTTC. This sequence encodes CASSPWTGINYGYTF.

Remarks on this clone: In the same sample, other DNA sequences code for this CDR3. The gene calls are TRBV6-5 and TRBJ2-5; 8 positions agree with TRBD1. The CDR3 totals 15 residues. J gave up 2 bases and V 2 bases, and 4 bases lay outside the gene matches. The germline CDR1 and CDR2 sequences are MNHEY and SVGAGI. The CDR3 bases are TGTGCCAGCAGTTACGGAGGGACAGGACAAGAGACCCAGTACTTC. Translation gives CASSYGGTGQETQYF.

The chain employs TRBV25-1 and TRBJ2-2, with a tentative D call TRBD1 (5 bases). Germline lookup yields CDR1 MGHDK and CDR2 SYGVNS. This CDR3 region has 16 residues. V was pared by 4 bases and J by 1 base, with 13 bases between. The CDR3 here is CASSALTVWNTGELFF. The CDR3 nucleotides are TGTGCCAGCAGTGCCTTGACAGTCTGGAACACCGGGGAGCTGTTTTTT.

This clone was seen many times. The chain recombines TRBV7-2 with TRBJ2-3, with D possibly matching TRBD2 (5 bases). Germline CDR1 and CDR2: SGHTA and FQGNSA. The CDR3 has 13 residues. V was trimmed by 5 bases and J by 5 bases, leaving 11 bases between them. Here the CDR3 DNA reads TGTGCCAGCAGCCGACGCGAGGGAGATACGCAGTATTTT. Amino acids: CASSRREGDTQYF.

The V call is TRBV9, the J call TRBJ2-3; 9 positions match TRBD2. V trimming: 3 bases; J trimming: 6 bases; junction bases outside the gene matches: 2. This CDR3 has 13 amino acids. Germline V lookup: CDR1 SGDLS, CDR2 YYNGEE. The CDR3: CASSASGADTQYF. CDR3 sequence (DNA): TGTGCCAGCAGCGCTAGCGGGGCGGATACGCAGTATTTT.

V usage is TRBV30 and J usage is TRBJ1-1; TRBD1 might be the D (5 bases). The CDR3 covers 16 residues. Per germline, CDR1 GTSNPN and CDR2 SVGIG (reference sequence). Trimming left V 0 bases short and J 1 base short, with 15 bases between. The CDR3 region has the DNA TGTGCCTGGAGTGTACGGGGCGTCGTATCGAACACTGAAGCTTTCTTT. Amino acids: CAWSVRGVVSNTEAFF.

V is TRBV30 and J is TRBJ2-7; D unclear. The germline gives CDR1 GTSNPN, CDR2 SVGIG (reference sequence). Trimming stripped 3 bases from V and 5 bases from J, with 11 bases between. This CDR3 has 12 amino acids. CDR3 nucleotides: TGTGCCTGGAGCCCGCGTTGGGACGAGCAGTACTTC. It codes for CAWSPRWDEQYF.

This clone was seen a handful of times. This CDR3 reads CASSQGRTGGELFF. In DNA, the CDR3 is TGCGCCAGCAGCCAAGGGCGTACGGGTGGGGAGCTGTTTTTT. This sequence joins TRBV4-3 and TRBJ2-2; D not certain. Germline V CDR1 and CDR2: LGHNA, YSLEER. V was shortened by 1 base and J by 8 bases, with 11 bases between the two germline ends. The CDR3 covers 14 residues.

This clone turned up a few times. The chain uses TRBV4-3 and TRBJ1-2, with TRBD1 identical over 11 bases. Germline assignment: CDR1 LGHNA and CDR2 YSLEER. J was trimmed by 8 bases and V by 3 bases; bases with no gene match: 5. This CDR3 spans 14 amino acids. Here the CDR3 reads CASSQDRGPSGYTF. CDR3 sequence (DNA): TGCGCCAGCAGCCAGGACAGGGGGCCCAGCGGCTACACCTTC.

The gene calls are TRBV30 and TRBJ1-4, with 7 bases aligning to TRBD1. The junction had 5 bases not matched to a gene; V was cut back by 2 bases and J by 11 bases. Per the germline V gene, CDR1 is GTSNPN and CDR2 is SVGIG (reference sequence). CDR3 length: 12 residues. The CDR3 is CAWSTQGFKLFF. The CDR3 bases are TGTGCCTGGAGTACACAGGGGTTTAAACTGTTTTTT.

V gene TRBV25-1 combines with J gene TRBJ1-2, with 7 bases that match TRBD1. V dropped 3 bases and J dropped 4; count of bases not matched to a gene: 5. The CDR3 sequence is 14 residues long. Germline-derived CDR1 and CDR2 are MGHDK and SYGVNS. The CDR3 spells CASSDDRVSYGYTF. The DNA of the CDR3 is TGTGCCAGCAGTGATGACAGGGTTTCCTATGGCTACACCTTC.

Written as DNA, the CDR3 is TGCGCCAGCAGCCAAGATGACAGGGCGGGCTACACCTTC. Translated, it gives CASSQDDRAGYTF. V usage is TRBV4-1 and J usage is TRBJ1-2, with TRBD1 identical over 7 bases. Germline CDR1 reads MGHRA; CDR2 reads YSYEKL. J lost 8 bases, V lost 0 bases, and 3 bases had no gene match. CDR3 size: 13 residues.

The chain couples TRBV2 to TRBJ1-1; D is undetermined. CDR1 is SNHLY, CDR2 FYNNEI, per germline. The germline V and J ends were trimmed by 8 bases and 1 base, with 11 bases remaining between them. The CDR3 spans 13 residues. CDR3 in DNA: TGTGCCAGCTTGCGGGAGTCGAACACTGAAGCTTTCTTT. Protein: CASLRESNTEAFF.

The CDR3 spells CASSLLSASTNEKLFF. The CDR3 DNA follows: TGTGCCAGCAGCTTACTTTCGGCCTCAACTAATGAAAAACTGTTTTTT. The chain employs TRBV7-2 and TRBJ1-4; the D is unclear. Trimming cost V 2 bases and J 0 bases, with 10 bases left between them. This CDR3 spans 16 amino acids. Germline loops: CDR1 SGHTA, CDR2 FQGNSA.

The chain uses TRBV5-6 and TRBJ2-5, with 8 positions matching TRBD2. J lost 5 bases, V lost 5 bases, and 8 bases had no gene match. This CDR3 is built from 14 residues. The germline V gene encodes CDR1 SGHDT and CDR2 YYEEEE. CDR3 in DNA: TGTGCCAGCAGGGCGGGGGGAGTATCGGAGACCCAGTACTTC. Amino acid sequence: CASRAGGVSETQYF.

This clone appeared a few times. The chain recombines TRBV4-1 with TRBJ2-7, with D perhaps TRBD2 (6 bases). The CDR3 consists of 14 residues. V lost 1 base, J lost 7 bases, and 14 bases lay in between. Germline CDR1 reads MGHRA; CDR2 reads YSYEKL. The CDR3 DNA sequence: TGCGCCAGCAGCCAAGGGGACTCCGGCTCGGAGCAGTACTTC. This sequence encodes CASSQGDSGSEQYF.

V is TRBV5-1 and J is TRBJ2-3; D is uncertain. Germline V gene lookup returns CDR1 SGHRS and CDR2 YFSETQ. The CDR3 is 12 amino acids. Trimming cost V 1 base and J 4 bases, with 4 bases left between them. The CDR3 bases are TGCGCCAGCAGCTTGAAGGCAGATACGCAGTATTTT. The encoded protein is CASSLKADTQYF.